Below are 18 T cell receptor beta chains sequenced from a single sample in a study of cytomegalovirus exposure and HLA in healthy donors. In the PCR, 60 Vbeta and 13 Jbeta primers were used. TCRdb's copy holds only in-frame clones and misses some; the assay was immunoSEQ multiplex PCR. This table holds 190,000 or so clones. The sample was PBMCs. The receptors originated from a boy aged 5-17 years in good health and CMV-seronegative.

DNA for the CDR3: TGTGCCAGCAGCAAAGAGTCTGACAGTGGAGATAATTCACCCCTCCACTTT. Protein product: CASSKESDSGDNSPLHF. The genes are TRBV21-1 and TRBJ1-6; TRBD1 reflects the table's D call only, with no check against the DNA. TRBV21-1 is shown as a pseudogene. CDR3 length: 17 residues.

The genes are TRBV5-1 and TRBJ1-2, with D hard to call. The CDR3 runs 14 residues. Trimming took 0 bases from V and 7 from J, leaving 13 bases between them. Germline CDR1 reads SGHRS; CDR2 reads YFSETQ. The CDR3 spells CASSLGELIGGYTF. The CDR3 region has the DNA TGCGCCAGCAGCTTGGGGGAGCTGATAGGTGGCTACACCTTC.

The chain joins TRBV4-1 to TRBJ1-2; D may be TRBD1 (6 bases). V shed 1 base and J shed 7 bases, with 19 bases lying between them. The CDR3 extends over 16 amino acids. CDR1 is MGHRA and CDR2 is YSYEKL in the germline V gene. The CDR3, as DNA: TGCGCCAGCAGCCAAGGGACAGTATCTCAGTATGGTGGCTACACCTTC. It specifies CASSQGTVSQYGGYTF.

The chain links TRBV27 to TRBJ2-7; 10 bases are shared with TRBD2. There are 15 residues in the CDR3. Per the germline V gene, CDR1 is MNHEY and CDR2 is SMNVEV (reference sequence). The V and J ends lost 1 base and 4 bases, in that order; junction bases with no gene match: 4. CDR3 nucleotides: TGTGCCAGCAGTTTATTCCCTAGCGGGGGTTACGAGCAGTACTTC. This codes for CASSLFPSGGYEQYF.

The chain is built from TRBV19 and TRBJ1-6; 7 bases map to TRBD1. V dropped 1 base and J dropped 14; count of bases not matched to a gene: 8. The CDR3 spans 14 residues. The germline V gene encodes CDR1 LNHDA and CDR2 SQIVND (reference sequence). CDR3 sequence reads: CASSIGRAQGALHF. The CDR3 nucleotides read TGTGCCAGTAGTATAGGCAGGGCTCAGGGGGCCCTCCACTTT. Filled out from reference TRBV19 and TRBJ1-6, the complete variable domain reads DGGITQSPKYLFRKEGQNVTLSCEQNLNHDAMYWYRQDPGQGLRLIYYSQIVNDFQKGDIAEGYSVSREKKESFPLTVTSAQKNPTAFYLCASSIGRAQGALHFGNGTRLTVT.

Turning to this clone: Its ends do not fully match the called genes, so a read error is possible. The chain carries TRBV4-2 and TRBJ2-7; 7 nucleotides line up with TRBD1. The CDR3 spans 15 residues. Germline CDR1 and CDR2: LGHNA and YNFKEQ. The DNA of the CDR3 is TGTGCCAGCAGCCAAGGGGACAGTGGAGGATACGAGCAGTGCTTC. Its translation: CASSQGDSGGYEQCF.

Turning to this clone: The sample contains more than one DNA sequence encoding this CDR3. The chain employs TRBV7-2 and TRBJ2-7; D remains ambiguous. Germline CDR1 SGHTA, CDR2 FQGNSA. V was shortened by 1 base and J by 7 bases, with 5 bases between the two germline ends. This CDR3 spans 11 amino acids. Here the CDR3 DNA reads TGTGCCAGCAGCTTAGGACAAGAGCAGTACTTC. The encoded protein is CASSLGQEQYF.

This chain joins TRBV7-2 and TRBJ2-2; 10 bases agree with TRBD2. The CDR3 sequence is 16 residues long. Germline CDR1 reads SGHTA; CDR2 reads FQGNSA. V shed 5 bases, J shed 0 bases, and the junction held 3 bases outside the gene matches. CDR3 coding DNA: TGTGCCAGCAGCGTCACTAGCGGGGCGAACACCGGGGAGCTGTTTTTT. Translated, it gives CASSVTSGANTGELFF.

DNA for the CDR3: TGTGCTAGTGGTTTCAGACGGGCCCAGTACTTC. It specifies CASGFRRAQYF. The chain joins TRBV12-5 to TRBJ2-5; no firm D call. This CDR3 spans 11 amino acids. CDR1 is LGHNT and CDR2 is FRNRAP in the germline V gene. V dropped 3 bases and J dropped 9 bases, with 8 bases sitting between them. Full variable domain (rest looked up from reference TRBV12-5 and TRBJ2-5): DARVTQTPRHKVTEMGQEVTMRCQPILGHNTVFWYRQTMMQGLELLAYFRNRAPLDDSGMPKDRFSAEMPDATLATLKIQPSEPRDSAVYFCASGFRRAQYFGPGTRLLVL.

This chain links TRBV15 with TRBJ1-1; D is ambiguous. This CDR3 contains 13 residues. Germline CDR1 and CDR2: LNHNV and YYDKDF (reference sequence). V lost 1 base to trimming and J lost 7 bases, with 10 bases between them. The CDR3 protein is CATSRVYEDEAFF. The CDR3 region has the DNA TGTGCCACCAGCAGAGTTTATGAGGATGAAGCTTTCTTT.

The CDR3 sequence is CASGLNTEAFF. The DNA of the CDR3 is TGTGCCAGCGGGCTGAACACTGAAGCTTTCTTT. This rearrangement joins TRBV6-1 to TRBJ1-1; D is unclear. V lost 8 bases and J lost 0, with 4 bases in between. CDR3 length: 11 residues. Germline lookup yields CDR1 MNHNS and CDR2 SASEGT.

The V call is TRBV6-1, the J call TRBJ2-1, with a tentative D call TRBD1 (8 bases). Germline V CDR1 and CDR2: MNHNS, SASEGT. The V gene lost 3 bases and the J gene lost 12 bases, with 15 bases spanning the gap. CDR3 length: 13 amino acids. For the CDR3, the DNA is TGTGCCAGCAGTGATACAGGGGGGAGGGGGCAGTTCTTC. Translated: CASSDTGGRGQFF.

The CDR3 spells CASRSTDRNRGAFF. The CDR3 bases are TGTGCCAGCAGATCTACCGACAGGAATCGAGGCGCTTTCTTT. This chain connects TRBV6-5 to TRBJ1-1, with D maybe TRBD1 (6 bases). Germline V gene lookup returns CDR1 MNHEY and CDR2 SVGAGI. Trimming took 6 bases from V and 11 from J, leaving 22 bases between them. CDR3 length: 14 residues.

The chain links TRBV7-9 to TRBJ1-6, with 7 bases matching TRBD1. Germline V gene sequence: CDR1 SEHNR, CDR2 FQNEAQ (reference sequence). There are 14 residues in the CDR3. The V and J ends lost 7 bases and 10 bases, in that order; junction bases with no gene match: 10. DNA for the CDR3: TGTGCCAGCACCATGCGGGACAGAGGGTCACCCCTCCACTTT. It is translated as CASTMRDRGSPLHF.

The V and J genes are TRBV27 and TRBJ1-3; the match to TRBD1 covers 7 bases. The J segment lost 3 bases and the V segment lost 6 bases, leaving 11 bases of the junction unmatched. The length of the CDR3 is 16 residues. The V gene's germline CDR1 is MNHEY and CDR2 SMNVEV (reference sequence). The CDR3 DNA sequence: TGTGCCAGCAGGGCTAGTATGACAGGGAATGGAAACACCATATATTTT. Protein sequence: CASRASMTGNGNTIYF.

CDR3 region: CASATGSGGADEQFF. The CDR3 DNA is TGTGCTAGTGCGACGGGGAGCGGGGGGGCGGATGAGCAGTTCTTC. The gene calls are TRBV12-5 and TRBJ2-1, with 10 bases identical to TRBD2. Trimming took 7 bases from V and 8 from J; bases not matched to a gene: 11. The CDR3 covers 15 residues. In germline, CDR1 is LGHNT, CDR2 FRNRAP.

This chain uses TRBV7-9 with TRBJ2-2; tentatively, D is TRBD2 (5 bases). Between the trimmed V and J ends, which lost 3 bases and 4 bases, there was a span of 18 bases. The CDR3 spans 17 residues. The germline CDR1 and CDR2 sequences are SEHNR and FQNEAQ (reference sequence). The CDR3 DNA reads TGTGCCAGCAGCTTTGGGCTTCCGGGGTCGGGCACCGGGGAGCTGTTTTTT. Encoded protein: CASSFGLPGSGTGELFF.

The CDR3 DNA sequence: TGCGCCAGCAGCTTAAAGGACAGGCTCTACGAGCAGTACTTC. Its translation is CASSLKDRLYEQYF. V usage is TRBV5-1 and J usage is TRBJ2-7, with 7 bases that match TRBD1. This CDR3 region has 14 residues. Germline assignment: CDR1 SGHRS and CDR2 YFSETQ. V dropped 2 bases and J dropped 3; count of bases not matched to a gene: 5.